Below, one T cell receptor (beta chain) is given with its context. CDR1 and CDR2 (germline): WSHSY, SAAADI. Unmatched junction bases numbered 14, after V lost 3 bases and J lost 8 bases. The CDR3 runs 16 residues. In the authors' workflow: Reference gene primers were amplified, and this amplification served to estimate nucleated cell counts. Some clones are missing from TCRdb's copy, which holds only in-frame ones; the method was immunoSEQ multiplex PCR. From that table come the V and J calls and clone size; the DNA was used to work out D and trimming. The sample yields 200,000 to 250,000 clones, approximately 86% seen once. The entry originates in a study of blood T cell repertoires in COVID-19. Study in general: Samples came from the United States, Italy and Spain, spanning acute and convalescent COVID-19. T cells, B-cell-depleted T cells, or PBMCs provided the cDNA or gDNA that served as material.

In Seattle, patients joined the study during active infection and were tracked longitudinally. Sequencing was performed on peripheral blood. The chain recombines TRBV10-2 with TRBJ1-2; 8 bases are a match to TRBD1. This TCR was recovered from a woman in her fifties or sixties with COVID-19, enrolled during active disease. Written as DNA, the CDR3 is TGCGCCAGCAGTGAAGGGGGGGCAGGGGGCAATCCCGGCTACACCTTC. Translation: CASSEGGAGGNPGYTF.